Below are 2 T cell receptor beta chains sequenced from a single sample in a study of CD8 T cells in Susac syndrome. Reverse transcription of 0.5 to 1 ug RNA was carried out with random hexamers. MiXCR, applied by TCRdb to the immunoSEQ multiplex PCR reads, yields one record per CDR3 protein. The profile shows 400,000 or so distinct CDR3 sequences, about 85% of them singletons. The specimen sequenced was CD8+ T cells from PBMCs. The receptor source for this set is a human donor with multiple sclerosis.

The gene calls are TRBV30 and TRBJ2-7; D might be TRBD1 (5 bases). The CDR3 spans 15 residues. Trimming left V 1 base short and J 0 bases short, with 13 bases between. Germline V gives CDR1 GTSNPN, CDR2 SVGIG (reference sequence). CDR3 sequence (DNA): TGTGCCTGGAGTGGAGCAGGTCAGGGCTCCTACGAGCAGTACTTC. It encodes CAWSGAGQGSYEQYF.

The chain combines TRBV6-2 or TRBV6-3 with TRBJ2-1; 10 bases agree with TRBD1. Germline V gives CDR1 MNHEY, CDR2 SVGEGT. V trimming: 10 bases; J trimming: 3 bases; junction bases outside the gene matches: 6. The length of the CDR3 is 14 residues. The CDR3 nucleotides are TGTGCCACACAGACAGGGGGCGACTACAATGAGCAGTTCTTC. This codes for CATQTGGDYNEQFF.